Sequencing of this T cell receptor (beta chain) was carried out in a study of T-cell reconstitution after alpha-beta-depleted transplantation in children. V shed 1 base, J shed 5 bases, and the junction held 5 bases outside the gene matches. CDR1 is DFQATT and CDR2 is SNEGSKA in the germline V gene (reference sequence). This CDR3 has 15 amino acids. Unique molecular identifiers featured in how the TCRbeta library was prepared. TCRdb processed the PCR reads anew with MiXCR; each CDR3 protein has one entry. Here the sample spans some 200,000 distinct CDR3 sequences, approximately 15% being singletons. The receptor's source is a human donor who donated a stem cell graft to a child with acute lymphoblastic leukemia. Specimen: PBMCs from the stem cell graft donor, collected from the stem cell graft. V is TRBV20-1 and J is TRBJ2-5, with TRBD2 identical over 12 bases. CDR3 residues: CSARVPSGRAETQYF. The CDR3, as DNA: TGCAGTGCTAGAGTACCTAGCGGGAGGGCGGAGACCCAGTACTTC.